A selection of T cell receptor beta chains follows, all from one sample in a study of identifying expanded T cells in peripheral blood. Sequenced by immunoSEQ multiplex PCR; TCRdb stores in-frame clones only, minus some. The repertoire holds tens of thousands of clones, with roughly 86% as singletons. The specimen was blood. The receptors shown here come from a person aged 18 to 70 in good health. CDR3s include the opening cysteine and the closing phenylalanine or tryptophan. Each record gives: J gene, clone size, D gene, V gene, CDR3 DNA, CDR3 protein. The D gene is left open where the match is weak. A row's size may be missing; if present it is once, few, many or a size class.

>TRBJ2-4|.|.|TRBV19
TGTGCCAGTAGTATAACCCAGGGTCGGAACATTCAGTACTTC
CASSITQGRNIQYF
>TRBJ1-6|.|TRBD1|TRBV7-6
TGTGCCAGCAGCTTAGCGTCGGGACAGGGGGCACATTCACCCCTCCACTTT
CASSLASGQGAHSPLHF
>TRBJ2-2|.|.|TRBV7-9
TGTGCCAGCAGCTTAGCGGGGGGCGCCGGGGAGCTGTTTTTT
CASSLAGGAGELFF
>TRBJ2-5|once|TRBD2|TRBV6-5
TGTGCCAGCAGTAGAGCGGGATTCCAAGAGACCCAGTACTTC
CASSRAGFQETQYF
>TRBJ1-6|few|.|TRBV7-9
TGTGCCAGCAGTAACAGGGTTGATAATTCACCCCTCCACTTT
CASSNRVDNSPLHF
>TRBJ1-1|.|TRBD1|TRBV11-2
TGTGCCAGCAGCTTATCGGGACAGCCGAACACTGAAGCTTTCTTT
CASSLSGQPNTEAFF
>TRBJ2-5|.|TRBD1|TRBV15
TGTGCCACCAGCTTACCCCGACGGACAGGAGATATGGAGACCCAGTACTTC
CATSLPRRTGDMETQYF
>TRBJ2-5|.|.|TRBV10-1
TGCGCCAGCAGTCCAGGGAATGACGAGACCCAGTACTTC
CASSPGNDETQYF
>TRBJ1-1|.|.|TRBV5-1
TGCGCCAGCAGCTTCGAGGGGAAGGTGAACACTGAAGCTTTCTTT
CASSFEGKVNTEAFF
>TRBJ2-3|.|TRBD1|TRBV12-5
TGTGCTAGTGGTTGGACAGGTTCAGATACGCAGTATTTT
CASGWTGSDTQYF
>TRBJ1-1|once|.|TRBV18
TGTGCCAGCTCACCACTATCAGGGAACACTGAAGCTTTCTTT
CASSPLSGNTEAFF
>TRBJ2-7|.|TRBD1|TRBV5-1
TGCGCCAGCAGCCTGGGACAGGGGGCGTCCTACGAGCAGTACTTC
CASSLGQGASYEQYF
>TRBJ2-7|.|.|TRBV6-1
TGTGCCAGCAGTAAGGACAAATACGAGCAGTACTTC
CASSKDKYEQYF
>TRBJ1-6|.|TRBD1|TRBV7-3
TGTGCCAGCAGCTTGACAGGGCCAAATTCACCCCTCCACTTT
CASSLTGPNSPLHF
>TRBJ2-1|.|.|TRBV12-5
TGTGCTAGTGGTTTGGGGGGGCTTTCCTACAATGAGCAGTTCTTC
CASGLGGLSYNEQFF
>TRBJ1-5|.|.|TRBV5-1
TGCGCCAGCAGCTTCGGGGGGTCCCAGGAGCCCCAGCATTTT
CASSFGGSQEPQHF
>TRBJ2-2|.|TRBD1|TRBV15
TGTGCCACCAGCAGACCAATAAACAGGGGGCCGGGCACCGGGGAGCTGTTTTTT
CATSRPINRGPGTGELFF
>TRBJ1-1|.|.|TRBV14
TGTGCCAGCAGCCAGCCCCGTTTCAGGGTATTATCGGGGATGAACACTGAAGCTTTCTTT
CASSQPRFRVLSGMNTEAFF
>TRBJ1-3|.|.|TRBV7-6
TGTGCCAGCAGCTCCAGCTCTGGAAACACCATATATTTT
CASSSSSGNTIYF
>TRBJ2-7|.|.|TRBV2
TGTGCCAGCAGTGGGTCCGGCAGGAGCTCCTACGAGCAGTACTTC
CASSGSGRSSYEQYF
>TRBJ1-1|.|.|TRBV5-1
TGCGCCAGCAGCTTGGGAGAACGTGGGCTAGGCACTGAAGCTTTCTTT
CASSLGERGLGTEAFF
>TRBJ2-5|.|TRBD2|TRBV7-9
TGTGCCAGCAGCGGACTAGCGGGAGGTCAAGAGACCCAGTACTTC
CASSGLAGGQETQYF
>TRBJ1-5|.|.|TRBV30
TGTGCCTGGAGTCACGGGGTAGTTAGCAATCAGCCCCAGCATTTT
CAWSHGVVSNQPQHF
>TRBJ1-6|.|.|TRBV19
TGTGCCAGTAGTATCGATTATAATTCACCCCTCCACTTT
CASSIDYNSPLHF
>TRBJ2-1|.|.|TRBV11-2
TGTGCCAGCAGCTTAGCTTATGAGCAGTTCTTC
CASSLAYEQFF
>TRBJ1-5|.|TRBD1|TRBV19
TGTGCCAGTGTTGGGAGGGACAGAACATTCAATCAGCCCCAGCATTTT
CASVGRDRTFNQPQHF
>TRBJ1-1|.|TRBD1|TRBV6-1
TGTGCCAGCAGTGCATCGCAGGGGGGAAACACTGAAGCTTTCTTT
CASSASQGGNTEAFF
>TRBJ2-5|.|.|TRBV30
TGTGCCTGGAGTGTAGGGGGGCTAAAAGGGACCCAGTACTTC
CAWSVGGLKGTQYF
>TRBJ2-1|.|.|TRBV2
TGTGCCAGCACTGGTTACAATGAGCAGTTCTTC
CASTGYNEQFF
>TRBJ1-2|.|.|TRBV4-2
TGTGCCAGCAGCCAGGCGCAAAGGGGAGTGGAATATGGCTACACCTTC
CASSQAQRGVEYGYTF
>TRBJ1-4|.|TRBD1|TRBV5-1
TGCGCCAGCAGCTTAGGACAGGGGACCGCAACTAATGAAAAACTGTTTTTT
CASSLGQGTATNEKLFF
>TRBJ1-1|.|.|TRBV5-1
TGCGCCAGCAGCTTGCAGCTTGGGGGCACTGAAGCTTTCTTT
CASSLQLGGTEAFF
>TRBJ2-1|.|.|TRBV5-4
TGTGCCAGCAGCACAAGGGGCCCCTACAATGAGCAGTTCTTC
CASSTRGPYNEQFF
>TRBJ2-5|once|TRBD1|TRBV11-2
TGTGCCAGCAGCTTAGTCGACACAGGGGAATTGGCCCAGTACTTC
CASSLVDTGELAQYF
>TRBJ2-3|.|.|TRBV9
TGTGCCAGCAGCGTATCAGGGGTAGATACGCAGTATTTT
CASSVSGVDTQYF
>TRBJ1-2|.|.|TRBV7-2
TGTGCCAGCAGCGCCCGCCCACAGGGAAGCTATGGCTACACCTTC
CASSARPQGSYGYTF
>TRBJ1-4|.|TRBD1|TRBV7-2
TGTGCCAGCAGCTTGTCTGGACAGGGAGGCACGGAACTGTTTTTT
CASSLSGQGGTELFF
>TRBJ2-1|.|.|TRBV11-2
TGTGCCAGCACCAAGACAGACCTGGCGGTATCTGAGCAGTTCTTC
CASTKTDLAVSEQFF
>TRBJ1-1|.|.|TRBV19
TGTGCCAGTAACGGTGTTTACGGGAGGAACACTGAAGCTTTCTTT
CASNGVYGRNTEAFF
>TRBJ2-1|.|.|TRBV7-9
TGTGCCAGCAGCTTAGGCGTTAGTTCAAATGAGCAGTTCTTC
CASSLGVSSNEQFF
>TRBJ1-3|.|.|TRBV7-9
TGTGCCAGCAGCTTACGGCAGGGGAGGTACTCTGGAAACACCATATATTTT
CASSLRQGRYSGNTIYF